This T cell receptor (beta chain) appears in the sequencing data of a study of control samples from healthy donors and cancer patients (dated by TCRdb to about 2020). Libraries were prepared through the immunoSEQ multiplex PCR assay. TCRdb obtained this table from immuneACCESS and retained in-frame rearrangements with V and J assigned. These tables miss some clones; where compared with another copy, unresolved V genes account for less than half of the shortfall, and the remainder is unexplained. The sample profile shows a few hundred thousand clones; 90% of them were found once. The ten largest account for approximately 6.3% of the sample. With respect to this clone: The target of this receptor is not known. No base quality values were provided; no much bigger clone lies one nucleotide off.

Clipping removes 4 bases from V and 2 bases from J, with 2 as the unmatched junction base count. Including the terminal cysteine and phenylalanine, the CDR3 comprises 15 residues. Only the CDR3 part of the read is kept: 45 bases, read in frame from the first base. The germline V gene provides CDR1 SGHNT and CDR2 YENEEA. The TCR originated in a man aged 40-50 years with head and neck cancer. The chain employs TRBV11-3 and TRBJ2-2, and TRBD2 aligns with 9 junction nucleotides. The material sequenced was PBMCs. The nucleotides read TGTGCCAGCAGCTATAGCGGGGGTAACACCGGGGAGCTGTTTTTT. The translation is CASSYSGGNTGELFF.